This TCR beta chain was observed in a study of T cells in Graves' hyperthyroidism and ophthalmopathy. Study results and caveats: Among clonotypes expanded in thyroid above 0.001, most were also found in blood.

Comments on this clonotype: Its antigen is unidentified.

Amplified TCR beta CDR3 regions derived from RNA transcripts. First-round RT-PCR targeting the TCR CDR3 was performed with the HTBI primer set. TCRdb reanalysed the multiplex PCR reads using MiXCR and keeps one entry per CDR3 protein. This sample has fewer than 850,000 distinct CDR3 sequences, with around 16% found just once. This CDR3 is built from 14 residues. The germline CDR1 and CDR2 sequences are DFQATT and SNEGSKA (reference sequence). Trimming took 6 bases from V and 0 from J, leaving 14 bases between them. Patients between 18 and 65 years old had hyperthyroidism, newly diagnosed and lasting under 2 months. Clinical symptoms, serum thyroxine, TRAb, thyroid ultrasound and orbital computed tomography informed diagnoses.

This clonotype originated in a man between 50 and 59 years old with Graves' hyperthyroidism. The sequenced sample was blood. The genes are TRBV20-1 and TRBJ1-1; tentatively, D is TRBD1 (6 bases). The CDR3, as DNA: TGCAGTGCGGGGGCGATAAACTTGAACACTGAAGCTTTCTTT. It codes for CSAGAINLNTEAFF.